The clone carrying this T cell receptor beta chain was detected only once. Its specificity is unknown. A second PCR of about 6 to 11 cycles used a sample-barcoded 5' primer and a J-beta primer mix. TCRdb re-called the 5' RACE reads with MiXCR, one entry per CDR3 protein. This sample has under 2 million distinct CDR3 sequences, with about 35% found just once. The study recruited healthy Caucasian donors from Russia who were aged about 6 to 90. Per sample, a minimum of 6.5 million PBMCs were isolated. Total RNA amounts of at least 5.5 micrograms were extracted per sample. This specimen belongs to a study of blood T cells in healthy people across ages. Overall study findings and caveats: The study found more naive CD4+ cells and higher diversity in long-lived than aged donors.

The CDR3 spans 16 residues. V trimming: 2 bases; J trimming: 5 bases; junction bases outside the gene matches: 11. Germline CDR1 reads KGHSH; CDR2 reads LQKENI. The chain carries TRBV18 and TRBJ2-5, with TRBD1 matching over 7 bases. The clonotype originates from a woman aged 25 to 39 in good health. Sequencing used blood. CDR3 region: CASSPVSRTGDETQYF. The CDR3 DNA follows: TGTGCCAGCTCACCAGTATCTCGAACAGGGGATGAGACCCAGTACTTC.